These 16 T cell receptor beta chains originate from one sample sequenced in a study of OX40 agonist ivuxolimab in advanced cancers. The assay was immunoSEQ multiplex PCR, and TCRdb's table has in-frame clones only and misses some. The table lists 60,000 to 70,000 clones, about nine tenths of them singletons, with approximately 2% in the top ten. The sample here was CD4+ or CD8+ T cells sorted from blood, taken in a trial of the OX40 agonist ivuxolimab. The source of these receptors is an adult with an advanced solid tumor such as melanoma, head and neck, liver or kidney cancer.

CDR3 coding DNA: TGTGCCTCGAGGGTGGGGAAGGCCTACGAGCAGTACTTC. It is translated as CASRVGKAYEQYF. This chain uses TRBV10-3 with TRBJ2-7, with D possibly matching TRBD2 (5 bases). Trimming stripped 11 bases from V and 2 bases from J, with 16 bases between. CDR3 length equals 13 residues. From germline, CDR1 is ENHRY and CDR2 SYGVKD.

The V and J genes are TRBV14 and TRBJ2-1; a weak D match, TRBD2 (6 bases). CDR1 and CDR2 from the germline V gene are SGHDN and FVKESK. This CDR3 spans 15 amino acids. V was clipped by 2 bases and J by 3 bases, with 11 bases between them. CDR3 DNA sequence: TGTGCCAGCAGCCAAAGCGGGTCTTTCTACAATGAGCAGTTCTTC. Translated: CASSQSGSFYNEQFF. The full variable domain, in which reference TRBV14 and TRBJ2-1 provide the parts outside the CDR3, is EAGVTQFPSHSVIEKGQTVTLRCDPISGHDNLYWYRRVMGKEIKFLLHFVKESKQDESGMPNNRFLAERTGGTYSTLKVQPAELEDSGVYFCASSQSGSFYNEQFFGPGTRLTVL.

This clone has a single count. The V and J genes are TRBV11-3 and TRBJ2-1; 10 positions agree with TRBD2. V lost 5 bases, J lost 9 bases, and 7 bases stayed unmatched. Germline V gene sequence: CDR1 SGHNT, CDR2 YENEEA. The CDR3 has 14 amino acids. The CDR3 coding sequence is TGTGCCAGCAGCCATGGACTAGCGGAGGGTGAGCAGTTCTTC. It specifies CASSHGLAEGEQFF.

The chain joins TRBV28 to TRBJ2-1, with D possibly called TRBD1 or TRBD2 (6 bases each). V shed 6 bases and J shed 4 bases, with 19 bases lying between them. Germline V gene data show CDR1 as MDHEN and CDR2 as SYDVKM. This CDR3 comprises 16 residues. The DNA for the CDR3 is TGTGCCAGCAGCTCCCCCCAGGGGAGGTATTACAATGAGCAGTTCTTC. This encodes CASSSPQGRYYNEQFF.

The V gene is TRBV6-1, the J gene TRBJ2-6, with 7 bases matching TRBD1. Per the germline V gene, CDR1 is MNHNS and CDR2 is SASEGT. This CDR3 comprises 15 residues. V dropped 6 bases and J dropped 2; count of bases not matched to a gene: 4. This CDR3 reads CASRTGETGANVLTF. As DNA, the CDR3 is TGTGCCAGCAGAACAGGGGAAACTGGGGCCAACGTCCTGACTTTC.

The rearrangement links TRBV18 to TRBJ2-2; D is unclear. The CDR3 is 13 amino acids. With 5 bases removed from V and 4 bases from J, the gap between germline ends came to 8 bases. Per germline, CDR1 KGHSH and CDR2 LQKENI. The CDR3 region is CASSTVTTGELFF. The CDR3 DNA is TGTGCCAGCTCAACGGTAACCACCGGGGAGCTGTTTTTT.

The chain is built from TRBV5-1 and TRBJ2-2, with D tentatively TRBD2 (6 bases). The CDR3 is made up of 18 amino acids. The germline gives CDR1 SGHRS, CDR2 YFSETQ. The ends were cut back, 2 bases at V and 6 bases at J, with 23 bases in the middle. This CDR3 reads CASSFTTIWDSFAGELFF. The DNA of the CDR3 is TGCGCCAGCAGCTTTACCACTATTTGGGACTCTTTCGCCGGGGAGCTGTTTTTT.

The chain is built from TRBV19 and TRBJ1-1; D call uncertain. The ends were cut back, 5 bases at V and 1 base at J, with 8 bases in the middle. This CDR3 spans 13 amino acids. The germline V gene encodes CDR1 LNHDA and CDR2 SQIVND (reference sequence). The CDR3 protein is CASSPDKNTEAFF. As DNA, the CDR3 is TGTGCCAGTAGTCCCGACAAGAACACTGAAGCTTTCTTT.

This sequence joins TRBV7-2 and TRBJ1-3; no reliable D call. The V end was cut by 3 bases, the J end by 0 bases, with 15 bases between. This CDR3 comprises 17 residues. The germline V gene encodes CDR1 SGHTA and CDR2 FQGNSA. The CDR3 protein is CASSLTPLPSSGNTIYF. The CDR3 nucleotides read TGTGCCAGCAGCTTGACGCCCCTTCCCAGCTCTGGAAACACCATATATTTT.

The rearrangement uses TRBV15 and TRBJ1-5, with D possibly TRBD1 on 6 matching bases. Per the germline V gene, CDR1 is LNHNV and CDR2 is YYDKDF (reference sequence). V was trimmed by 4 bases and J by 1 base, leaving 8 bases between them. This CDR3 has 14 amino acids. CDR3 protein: CATSIGGSNQPQHF. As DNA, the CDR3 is TGTGCCACCAGCATAGGGGGGAGCAATCAGCCCCAGCATTTT.

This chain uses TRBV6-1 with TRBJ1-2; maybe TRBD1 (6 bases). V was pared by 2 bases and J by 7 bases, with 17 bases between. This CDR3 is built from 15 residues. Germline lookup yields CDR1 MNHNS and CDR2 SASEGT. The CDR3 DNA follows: TGTGCCAGCAGTGAAAACCCAGGACAGCTCTTTGGCTACACCTTC. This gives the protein CASSENPGQLFGYTF.

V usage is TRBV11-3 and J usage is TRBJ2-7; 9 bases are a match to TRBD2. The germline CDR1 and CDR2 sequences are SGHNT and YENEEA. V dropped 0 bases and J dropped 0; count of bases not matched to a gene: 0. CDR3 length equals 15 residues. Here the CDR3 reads CASSLDSGSSYEQYF. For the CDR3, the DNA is TGTGCCAGCAGCTTAGATAGCGGGAGCTCCTACGAGCAGTACTTC.

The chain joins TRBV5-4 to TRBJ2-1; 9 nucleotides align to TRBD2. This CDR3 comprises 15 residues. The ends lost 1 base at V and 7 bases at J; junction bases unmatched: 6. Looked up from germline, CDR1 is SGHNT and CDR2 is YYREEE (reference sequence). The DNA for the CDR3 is TGTGCCAGCAGCTTGAAGGTAGCGGGAGATAATGAGCAGTTCTTC. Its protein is CASSLKVAGDNEQFF.

The CDR3 loop reads CASSLAGGQLSYNEQFF. The CDR3 bases are TGTGCCAGCAGCTTAGCCGGGGGTCAGTTATCATACAATGAGCAGTTCTTC. This rearrangement joins TRBV7-2 to TRBJ2-1; maybe TRBD2 (6 bases). The CDR3 has 17 residues. Germline lookup yields CDR1 SGHTA and CDR2 FQGNSA. V lost 0 bases, J lost 4 bases, and 16 bases lay in between.

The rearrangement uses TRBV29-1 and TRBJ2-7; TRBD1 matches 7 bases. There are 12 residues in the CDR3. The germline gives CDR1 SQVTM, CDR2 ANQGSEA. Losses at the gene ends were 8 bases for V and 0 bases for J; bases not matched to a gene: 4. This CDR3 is CSSRDSSYEQYF. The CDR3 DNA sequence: TGCAGCAGCCGGGACAGCTCCTACGAGCAGTACTTC.

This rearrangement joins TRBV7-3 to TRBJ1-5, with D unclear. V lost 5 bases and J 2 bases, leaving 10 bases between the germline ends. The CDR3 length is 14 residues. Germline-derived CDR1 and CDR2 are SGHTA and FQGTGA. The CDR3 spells CASSPEAGNQPQHF. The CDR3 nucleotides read TGTGCCAGCAGCCCGGAGGCGGGCAATCAGCCCCAGCATTTT.